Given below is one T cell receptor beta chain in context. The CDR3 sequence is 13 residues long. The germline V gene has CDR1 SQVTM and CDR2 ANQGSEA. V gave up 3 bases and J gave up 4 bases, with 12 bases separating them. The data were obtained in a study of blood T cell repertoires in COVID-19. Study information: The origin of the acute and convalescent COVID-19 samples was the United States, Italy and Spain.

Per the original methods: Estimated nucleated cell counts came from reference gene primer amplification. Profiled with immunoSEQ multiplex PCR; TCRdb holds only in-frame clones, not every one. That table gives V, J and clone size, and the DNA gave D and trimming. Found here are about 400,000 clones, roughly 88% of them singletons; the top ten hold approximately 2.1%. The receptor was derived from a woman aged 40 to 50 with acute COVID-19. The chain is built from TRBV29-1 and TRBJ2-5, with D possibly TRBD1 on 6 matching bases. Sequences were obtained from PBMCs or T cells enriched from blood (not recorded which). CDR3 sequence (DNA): TGCAGCGTTGACCGACAGGTTCCAGAGACCCAGTACTTC. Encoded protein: CSVDRQVPETQYF.